This T cell receptor beta chain was identified in a study of cytomegalovirus exposure and HLA in healthy donors. Study information: Some 87 million unique TCRs from HLA-typed donors were held in an early release of data. Study-level points and caveats: Most TCR beta V segments were productive about 87% or about 30% of the time in an earlier analysis. For TCR beta chains, V- and J-gene trimming was later linked to a missense DCLRE1C variant.

Notes on this clone: The antigen is not known.

PCR primers comprised 60 Vbeta and 13 Jbeta primers. Sequenced by immunoSEQ multiplex PCR; TCRdb stores in-frame clones only, minus some. The sample includes just over 150,000 clones, about 79% of them seen just once. The CDR3 length is 15 residues. The germline CDR1 and CDR2 sequences are SGHVS and FNYEAQ. V gave up 5 bases and J gave up 0 bases, with 11 bases separating them. The rearrangement uses TRBV7-6 and TRBJ1-5; D is unclear. Input material: PBMCs. The receptor comes from a woman between 45 and 65 years old in good health and CMV-seropositive. CDR3 protein: CASSAHGDSNQPQHF. CDR3 bases: TGTGCCAGCAGCGCTCACGGTGATAGCAATCAGCCCCAGCATTTT.